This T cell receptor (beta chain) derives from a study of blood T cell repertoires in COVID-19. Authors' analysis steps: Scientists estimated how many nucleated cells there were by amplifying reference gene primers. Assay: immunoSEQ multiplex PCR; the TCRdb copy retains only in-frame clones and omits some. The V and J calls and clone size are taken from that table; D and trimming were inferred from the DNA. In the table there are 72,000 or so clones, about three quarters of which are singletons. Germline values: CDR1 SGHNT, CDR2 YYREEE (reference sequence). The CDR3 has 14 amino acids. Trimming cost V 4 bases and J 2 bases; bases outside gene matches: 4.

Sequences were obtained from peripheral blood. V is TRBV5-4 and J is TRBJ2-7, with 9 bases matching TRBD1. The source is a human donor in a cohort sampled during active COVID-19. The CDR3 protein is CASSIDRGTYEQYF. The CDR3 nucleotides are TGTGCCAGCAGCATTGACAGGGGGACCTACGAGCAGTACTTC.